A selection of T cell receptor beta chains follows, all from one sample in a study of T cell responses to AZD1222 COVID-19 vaccine. TCRdb's table, derived via immunoSEQ multiplex PCR, lists solely in-frame clones and lacks some. The table includes roughly 190,000 clones, roughly 88% detected once. Specimen: peripheral blood, collected on day 0 of AZD1222 vaccination. Receptors originate from an adult in good health. Both conserved end residues are part of each CDR3. D genes are given only for firm matches. Not every row has a clone size; where given, it reads once, few, many or a size class.

TRBJ2-1 TRBV11-2 19 TRBD2 NA CASSPRLGIAGGPGNEQFF TGTGCCAGCAGCCCGCGGTTGGGGATAGCGGGAGGGCCAGGAAATGAGCAGTTCTTC
TRBJ2-7 TRBV5-1 14 NA NA CASAQGSTTYEQYF TGCGCCAGCGCCCAGGGGAGTACGACCTACGAGCAGTACTTC
TRBJ2-2 TRBV7-3 17 NA NA CASSPTDIIVDTGELFF TGTGCCAGCAGCCCAACGGACATCATCGTGGACACCGGGGAGCTGTTTTTT
TRBJ2-2 TRBV5-4 16 TRBD2 NA CASSLQEAGRAGELFF TGTGCCAGCAGCTTACAAGAAGCGGGGAGGGCCGGGGAGCTGTTTTTT
TRBJ1-2 TRBV27 14 NA NA CASRPIEGDYGYTF TGTGCCAGCAGACCTATAGAAGGGGACTATGGCTACACCTTC
TRBJ1-4 TRBV6-5 13 TRBD1 once CASRGQGNEKLFF TGTGCCAGCAGGGGACAGGGAAATGAAAAACTGTTTTTT
TRBJ1-2 TRBV24-1 14 TRBD1 NA CATSDDRVNYGYTF TGTGCCACCAGTGACGACAGGGTGAACTATGGCTACACCTTC
TRBJ1-2 TRBV29-1 15 NA NA CSVVGRPSGSYGYTF TGCAGCGTCGTGGGACGGCCGTCAGGGAGCTATGGCTACACCTTC
TRBJ2-1 TRBV7-2 15 TRBD2 NA CASSLTGGASNEQFF TGTGCCAGCAGCCTAACCGGGGGGGCCAGCAATGAGCAGTTCTTC
TRBJ2-3 TRBV24-1 14 NA few CATSDAVAADTQYF TGTGCCACCAGTGATGCCGTGGCCGCAGATACGCAGTATTTT
TRBJ2-7 TRBV11-2 14 NA NA CASSLGTNRYEQYF TGTGCCAGCAGCTTAGGCACGAACCGCTACGAGCAGTACTTC
TRBJ2-7 TRBV2 14 NA NA CASSGGTEEYEQYF TGTGCCAGCAGCGGCGGGACAGAGGAGTACGAGCAGTACTTC
TRBJ2-7 TRBV5-6 15 TRBD1 NA CASSLLGQGEDEQYF TGTGCCAGCAGCTTGTTGGGACAGGGAGAGGACGAGCAGTACTTC
TRBJ1-2 TRBV6-4 14 TRBD1 NA CASSDSDRGYGYTF TGTGCCAGCAGTGACTCTGACAGGGGTTATGGCTACACCTTC
TRBJ1-6 TRBV27 16 TRBD1 NA CASSPAHRGPNSPLHF TGTGCCAGCAGTCCGGCCCACAGGGGACCAAATTCACCCCTCCACTTT
TRBJ2-3 TRBV18 15 TRBD2 NA CASSPTSGRTDTQYF TGTGCCAGCTCACCGACTAGCGGGCGCACAGATACGCAGTATTTT
TRBJ1-3 TRBV4-3 16 TRBD1 NA CASSQVGRGSGNTIYF TGCGCCAGCAGCCAAGTTGGCAGGGGGTCTGGAAACACCATATATTTT
TRBJ2-2 TRBV27 17 TRBD2 NA CASSLLNPGLNTGELFF TGTGCCAGCAGTTTACTTAACCCGGGACTAAACACCGGGGAGCTGTTTTTT
TRBJ1-4 TRBV4-3 14 NA NA CASSQRATNEKLFF TGCGCCAGCAGCCAGAGAGCAACTAATGAAAAACTGTTTTTT
TRBJ2-1 TRBV6-2/TRBV6-3 16 NA NA CASSYRGSRSYNEQFF TGTGCCAGCAGTTACCGGGGTAGCAGATCCTACAATGAGCAGTTCTTC
TRBJ1-5 TRBV11-3 15 TRBD1 NA CASSRTGAGNQPQHF TGTGCCAGCAGCCGTACAGGGGCGGGGAATCAGCCCCAGCATTTT
TRBJ1-2 TRBV4-2 16 NA NA CASSQEIPGFFDGYTF TGTGCCAGCAGCCAGGAAATCCCAGGGTTTTTCGATGGCTACACCTTC
TRBJ1-4 TRBV6-2/TRBV6-3 14 NA NA CASSYRAGNEKLFF TGTGCCAGCAGTTACAGGGCTGGTAATGAAAAACTGTTTTTT
TRBJ2-7 TRBV5-6 15 TRBD1 NA CASSSMDRTWYEQYF TGTGCCAGCAGCTCTATGGACAGGACCTGGTACGAGCAGTACTTC
TRBJ2-3 TRBV5-1 15 TRBD1 once CASSTDRGRRDTQYF TGCGCCAGCAGCACGGACAGGGGGCGTAGGGATACGCAGTATTTT
TRBJ1-6 TRBV14 17 NA NA CASSQDLSGKNNSPLHF TGTGCCAGCAGCCAAGACCTATCGGGCAAGAATAATTCACCCCTCCACTTT
TRBJ1-2 TRBV5-4 13 NA NA CASSSTRGDGYTF TGTGCCAGCAGCTCGACACGGGGGGATGGCTACACCTTC
TRBJ2-2 TRBV3-1/TRBV3-2 14 NA NA CASSQDRRGGELFF TGTGCCAGCAGCCAAGATAGGAGGGGCGGGGAGCTGTTTTTT
TRBJ2-2 TRBV29-1 17 TRBD2 once CSVGGTTSGSSSGELFF TGCAGCGTTGGCGGGACGACTAGCGGGAGTAGTTCCGGGGAGCTGTTTTTT
TRBJ2-7 TRBV25-1 10 NA NA CASSGYEQYF TGTGCCAGCAGTGGGTACGAGCAGTACTTC
TRBJ2-3 TRBV27 12 NA NA CASSFSTDTQYF TGTGCCAGCAGTTTTTCGACAGATACGCAGTATTTT
TRBJ1-2 TRBV7-3 12 NA NA CASSQSGDGYTF TGTGCCAGCAGCCAATCGGGGGATGGCTACACCTTC
TRBJ1-1 TRBV12-5 15 TRBD1 NA CASGLGDSANTEAFF TGTGCTAGTGGTTTGGGGGACAGCGCTAACACTGAAGCTTTCTTT
TRBJ1-2 TRBV12-3/TRBV12-4 13 NA NA CASSSTLSYGYTF TGTGCCAGCAGTTCGACGCTGTCCTATGGCTACACCTTC
TRBJ1-2 TRBV7-9 15 NA NA CASSLGGGSGYGYTF TGTGCCAGCAGCTTAGGGGGCGGGTCAGGTTATGGCTACACCTTC
TRBJ2-7 TRBV11-1 16 NA few CASSFASLEGTYEQYF TGTGCCAGCAGCTTTGCCAGCTTAGAGGGGACCTACGAGCAGTACTTC
TRBJ1-1 TRBV29-1 14 NA NA CSVVATLADTEAFF TGCAGCGTTGTAGCAACGCTTGCTGACACTGAAGCTTTCTTT
TRBJ1-1 TRBV18 15 NA NA CASSPLDGQNTEAFF TGTGCCAGCTCACCCCTGGACGGACAGAACACTGAAGCTTTCTTT
TRBJ1-4 TRBV19 16 TRBD1 once CASQKNLGTANEKLFF TGTGCCAGTCAAAAAAACCTCGGGACAGCTAATGAAAAACTGTTTTTT
TRBJ2-3 TRBV6-5 15 NA NA CASRPPFTLTDTQYF TGTGCCAGCAGGCCACCCTTTACCCTCACAGATACGCAGTATTTT